Sequencing of this T cell receptor beta chain was carried out in a study of identical twins. Everyone who donated was a healthy Caucasian. This CDR3 has 17 amino acids. CDR1 and CDR2 from the germline V gene are SGHTA and FQGTGA. Unmatched junction bases numbered 12, after V lost 5 bases and J lost 4 bases. TCRdb passed the 5' RACE reads through MiXCR, listing each CDR3 protein once. The repertoire includes some 760,000 distinct CDR3 sequences, 18% of them detected once, and about 12% sits in the top ten. These data also featured in a second study, about T cells expressing NK-cell markers. In that study: The study sequenced eight donors, seven HCMV-seropositive and one seronegative. About 1.0-8% of CD8+ T cells in six or seven donors belonged to dominant NKG2C+ clonotypes.

This sequence originates from a young woman in good health. The sequencing sample was made of PBMCs. The chain combines TRBV7-3 with TRBJ2-2; 8 nucleotides agree with TRBD1. The CDR3 DNA sequence: TGTGCCAGCAGCCTCTCCCGGGACAGGCCATCCACCGGGGAGCTGTTTTTT. The encoded protein is CASSLSRDRPSTGELFF.